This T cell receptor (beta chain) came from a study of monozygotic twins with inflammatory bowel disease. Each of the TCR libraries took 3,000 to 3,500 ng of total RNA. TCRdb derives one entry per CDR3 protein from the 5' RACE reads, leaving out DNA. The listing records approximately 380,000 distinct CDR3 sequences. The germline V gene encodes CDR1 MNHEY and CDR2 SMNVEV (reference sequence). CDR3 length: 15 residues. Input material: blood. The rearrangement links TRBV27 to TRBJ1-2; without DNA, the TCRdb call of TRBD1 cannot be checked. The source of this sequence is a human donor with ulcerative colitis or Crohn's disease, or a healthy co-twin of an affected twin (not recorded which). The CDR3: CASARSTGTGGGYTF.